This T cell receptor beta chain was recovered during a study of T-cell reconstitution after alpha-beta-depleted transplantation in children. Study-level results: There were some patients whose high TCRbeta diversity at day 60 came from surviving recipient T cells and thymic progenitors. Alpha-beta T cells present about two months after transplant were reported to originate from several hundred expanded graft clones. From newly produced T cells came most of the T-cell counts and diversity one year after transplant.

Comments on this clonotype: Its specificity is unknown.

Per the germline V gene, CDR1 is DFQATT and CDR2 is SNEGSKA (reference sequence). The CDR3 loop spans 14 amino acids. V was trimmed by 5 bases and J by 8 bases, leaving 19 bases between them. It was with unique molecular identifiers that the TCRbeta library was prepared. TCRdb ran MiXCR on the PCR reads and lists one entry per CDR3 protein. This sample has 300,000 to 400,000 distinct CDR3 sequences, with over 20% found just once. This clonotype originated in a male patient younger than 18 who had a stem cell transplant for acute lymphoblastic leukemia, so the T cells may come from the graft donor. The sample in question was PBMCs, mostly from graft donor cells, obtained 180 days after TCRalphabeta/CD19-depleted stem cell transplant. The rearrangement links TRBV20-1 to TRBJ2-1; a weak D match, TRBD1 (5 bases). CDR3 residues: CSALDGPMGHEQFF. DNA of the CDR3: TGCAGTGCTCTGGACGGGCCCATGGGGCATGAGCAGTTCTTC.